The 6 T cell receptor beta chains in this list originate from one sample, sequenced in a study of T cell clonality in common variable immunodeficiency. Using immunoSEQ multiplex PCR, the repertoire was profiled, and TCRdb retains in-frame clones only, with some absent. This sample comprises about 50,000 clones, none seen once only. The sample consisted of peripheral blood mononuclear cells. These TCRs come from a person aged 18 to 75 in good health.

Notes on this clone: The read terminates 3 residues ahead of where the CDR3 ends, so the germline J gene completes it. The chain is built from TRBV5-1 and TRBJ1-5; 8 bases are shared with TRBD1. Germline V gene lookup returns CDR1 SGHRS and CDR2 YFSETQ. With V trimmed by 4 bases and J by 7 bases, 13 bases remained unmatched. This CDR3 contains 16 residues. The sequenced CDR3 bases are TGCGCCAGCAGCCCCGGACAGGGTGTTGGGGGACAGCCC. Amino acid sequence: CASSPGQGVGGQP. The whole CDR3 protein reads CASSPGQGVGGQPQHF.

A few counts support this clone. The read is 3 residues too short to cover the CDR3 end, so that end is filled in from the germline J gene. V gene TRBV18 combines with J gene TRBJ1-6, with TRBD1 as a possible D gene (5 bases). The germline V gene encodes CDR1 KGHSH and CDR2 LQKENI. The ends were cut back, 6 bases at V and 0 bases at J, with 12 bases in the middle. This CDR3 is 16 amino acids long. Partial CDR3 DNA: TGTGCCAGCTCCTCGACAGCGAGCTCCTATAATTCACCC. It codes for CASSSTASSYNSP. The full-length CDR3 reads as CASSSTASSYNSPLHF.

This clone was counted ten times or more. The CDR3 extends 3 residues past the end of the read, so its final part is completed from the germline J gene. The rearrangement joins TRBV30 to TRBJ2-3; no firm D call. The CDR3 extends over 14 amino acids. Trimming left V 0 bases short and J 3 bases short, with 10 bases between. Germline V lookup: CDR1 GTSNPN, CDR2 SVGIG (reference sequence). The sequenced part of the CDR3 DNA is TGTGCCTGGAGTGTACGTGGCAGGACAGATACG. Residues: CAWSVRGRTDT. The CDR3 reads in full as CAWSVRGRTDTQYF.

This clone was picked up many times. The sequenced fragment ends 3 residues before the CDR3 boundary, so the rest is inferred from the germline J gene. The chain has TRBV6-2 or TRBV6-3 and TRBJ2-2; 8 nucleotides agree with TRBD2. Germline CDR1 and CDR2: MNHEY and SVGEGT. The CDR3 is made up of 17 amino acids. Unmatched junction bases numbered 5, after V lost 0 bases and J lost 2 bases. The chain's CDR3 is CASSYSRAGGNTGELFF. CDR3 DNA (partial): TGTGCCAGCAGTTACTCGAGGGCGGGGGGCAACACCGGGGAG.

The sample holds many counts of this clone. The CDR3 goes on 3 residues after the read ends, and that part is filled in from the germline J gene. The chain recombines TRBV19 with TRBJ1-5; tentative D call: TRBD1 (6 bases). Germline V lookup: CDR1 LNHDA, CDR2 SQIVND (reference sequence). Trimming pared 1 base from V and 6 bases from J, leaving 7 bases between. The CDR3 consists of 13 residues. The CDR3 loop reads CASSIGGLQPQHF. Incomplete CDR3 DNA: TGTGCCAGTAGTATAGGGGGGCTTCAGCCC.

This clone has a count of ten or more. The read stops 3 residues short of the end of the CDR3; the missing end is completed from the germline J gene. The chain recombines TRBV18 with TRBJ2-2, with a tentative D call TRBD1 (6 bases). This CDR3 comprises 14 residues. In germline, CDR1 is KGHSH, CDR2 LQKENI. Between the trimmed V and J ends, which lost 6 bases and 1 base, there was a span of 9 bases. This CDR3 is CASSLDRNTGELFF. CDR3 DNA, as far as it was read: TGTGCCAGCTCTCTGGACAGGAACACCGGGGAG.